This T cell receptor (beta chain) was captured by sequencing in a study of cytomegalovirus exposure and HLA in healthy donors. General observations from the study: It was taken for granted in presence/absence analyses that sequencing depth across donors was roughly uniform.

On this clone: Its specificity is unknown.

The junction had 10 bases not matched to a gene; V was cut back by 8 bases and J by 5 bases. CDR1 is MNHEY and CDR2 is SVGAGI in the germline V gene. This CDR3 has 15 amino acids. In the PCR, 60 Vbeta and 13 Jbeta primers were used. Libraries were prepared by immunoSEQ multiplex PCR; TCRdb keeps only in-frame clonotypes and omits some of them. The table includes a few hundred thousand clones, about four fifths detected once. This receptor was obtained from a woman aged 45 to 65 in good health and CMV-seropositive. Sequenced material: PBMCs. The chain uses TRBV6-5 and TRBJ2-3; TRBD1 matches 10 bases. CDR3 protein: CASQTGGVSGDTQYF. The CDR3 coding sequence is TGTGCCAGCCAGACAGGGGGCGTTTCTGGAGATACGCAGTATTTT.